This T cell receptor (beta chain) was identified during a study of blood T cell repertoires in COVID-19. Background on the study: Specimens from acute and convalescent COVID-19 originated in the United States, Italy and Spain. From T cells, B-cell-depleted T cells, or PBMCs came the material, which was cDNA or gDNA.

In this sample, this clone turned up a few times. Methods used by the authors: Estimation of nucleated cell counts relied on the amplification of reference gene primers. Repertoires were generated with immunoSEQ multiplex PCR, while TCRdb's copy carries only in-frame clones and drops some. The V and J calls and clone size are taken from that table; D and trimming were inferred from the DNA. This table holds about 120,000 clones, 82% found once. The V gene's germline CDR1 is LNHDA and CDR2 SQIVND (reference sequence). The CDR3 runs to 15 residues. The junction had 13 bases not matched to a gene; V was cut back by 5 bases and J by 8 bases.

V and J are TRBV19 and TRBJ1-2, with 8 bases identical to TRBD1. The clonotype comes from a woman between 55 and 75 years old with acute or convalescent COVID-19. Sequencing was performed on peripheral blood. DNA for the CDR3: TGTGCCAGTAGTGCTTATTATGGGACAGGAAGGGGCTACACCTTC. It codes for CASSAYYGTGRGYTF. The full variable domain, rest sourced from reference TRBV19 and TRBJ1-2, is DGGITQSPKYLFRKEGQNVTLSCEQNLNHDAMYWYRQDPGQGLRLIYYSQIVNDFQKGDIAEGYSVSREKKESFPLTVTSAQKNPTAFYLCASSAYYGTGRGYTFGSGTRLTVV.